The entry below describes one T cell receptor beta chain. Antigen specificity is unknown. This entry is derived from a study of monozygotic twins with inflammatory bowel disease. Study-wide findings and caveats: Twin concordance left repertoire similarity unchanged, with limited power a possible explanation for this lack of difference.

The cDNA of both the TCRalpha and TCRbeta chains was subjected to two nested PCRs of 16 and 9 cycles. Following a re-call of the 5' RACE reads, TCRdb has one entry per CDR3 protein and lacks DNA. There are a few hundred thousand distinct CDR3 sequences in the sample, with approximately 5.4% held by the top ten. The CDR3 is 17 residues long. Germline-derived CDR1 and CDR2 are SGDLS and YYNGEE. Input material: blood. The sequence derives from a human donor with ulcerative colitis or Crohn's disease, or a healthy co-twin of an affected twin (not recorded which). The genes are TRBV9 and TRBJ2-2. This CDR3 is CASSVGLVEANTGELFF.